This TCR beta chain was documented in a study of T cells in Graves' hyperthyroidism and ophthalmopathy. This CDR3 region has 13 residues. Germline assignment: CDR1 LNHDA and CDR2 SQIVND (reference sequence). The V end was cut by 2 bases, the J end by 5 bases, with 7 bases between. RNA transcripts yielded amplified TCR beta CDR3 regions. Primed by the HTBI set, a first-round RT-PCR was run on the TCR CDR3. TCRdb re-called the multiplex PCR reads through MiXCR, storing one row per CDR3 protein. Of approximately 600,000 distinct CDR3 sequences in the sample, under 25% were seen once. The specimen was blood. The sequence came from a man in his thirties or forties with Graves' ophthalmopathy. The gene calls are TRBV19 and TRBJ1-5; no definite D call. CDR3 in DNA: TGTGCCAGTAGTATAACCCTCCATCAGCCCCAGCATTTT. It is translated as CASSITLHQPQHF.